This TCR beta chain was recorded in a study of blood T cell repertoires in COVID-19. Looking at the study overall: In each case, the material was cDNA or gDNA derived from T cells, B-cell-depleted T cells, or PBMCs.

Trimming took 0 bases from V and 9 from J, leaving 6 bases between them. Germline V gene sequence: CDR1 LGHDT, CDR2 YNNKEL (reference sequence). The CDR3 has 13 residues. Clones were read by immunoSEQ multiplex PCR, and TCRdb kept only the in-frame ones, dropping some. The table has 100,000 to 120,000 clones, 85% to 90% seen once; the top ten hold about 3.8%. The chain is built from TRBV3-1 (or the pseudogene TRBV3-2) and TRBJ1-6, with D hard to call. Sequenced input: peripheral blood. The sequence came from a man aged 45 to 65 with acute or convalescent COVID-19. DNA of the CDR3: TGTGCCAGCAGCCAAGATCGGAGTTCACCCCTCCACTTT. It yields the protein CASSQDRSSPLHF.